A selection of T cell receptor beta chains follows, all from one sample in a study of graft-versus-host responses after intestinal transplantation. The method was immunoSEQ multiplex PCR; TCRdb's version includes in-frame clones alone and lacks a portion of them. This table holds 30,000 to 40,000 clones, nearly 95% found once. Antigens for these TCRs are unknown. Specimen: unstimulated CD8+ T cells sorted from spleen or lymph node cells, collected before transplant. These receptors all stem from a human donor who was the organ donor for an intestinal transplant. Each CDR3 is given with its conserved first and last residue. Fields, in order: V gene, clone size, D gene, J gene, CDR3 DNA, CDR3 protein. D genes are given only for firm matches. Some rows mark clone size as missing; the rest say once, few, many or name a class of expanded clone.

v_gene: TRBV7-3; abundance: once; d_gene: TRBD1; j_gene: TRBJ1-2; CDR3nt: TGTGCCAGCAGTTCCGGACAGGGTAGTGGCTACACCTTC; CDR3aa: CASSSGQGSGYTF
v_gene: TRBV27; abundance: medium-sized; d_gene: TRBD1; j_gene: TRBJ2-3; CDR3nt: TGTGCCAGCTGGGCCCCGGGACAGAGCACAGATACGCAGTATTTT; CDR3aa: CASWAPGQSTDTQYF
v_gene: TRBV14; abundance: NA; d_gene: NA; j_gene: TRBJ2-3; CDR3nt: TGTGCCAGCAGCCAAGAATGGAGGGGCACAGATACGCAGTATTTT; CDR3aa: CASSQEWRGTDTQYF
v_gene: TRBV27; abundance: NA; d_gene: NA; j_gene: TRBJ2-1; CDR3nt: TGTGCCAGCAGTTTCGGGTCAGAGCAGTTCTTC; CDR3aa: CASSFGSEQFF
v_gene: TRBV29-1; abundance: NA; d_gene: TRBD2; j_gene: TRBJ2-1; CDR3nt: TGCAGCGTTAATATCACCTGGACTAGCGGGAGCGAAAATGAGCAGTTCTTC; CDR3aa: CSVNITWTSGSENEQFF
v_gene: TRBV11-1; abundance: NA; d_gene: NA; j_gene: TRBJ2-7; CDR3nt: TGTGCCAGCAGCTTAGACCCGGGCACCTACGAGCAGTACTTC; CDR3aa: CASSLDPGTYEQYF
v_gene: TRBV2; abundance: once; d_gene: NA; j_gene: TRBJ2-2; CDR3nt: TGTGCCAGCAGTGACAGTCTCAGCCACCGGGGAGCTGTTTTT; CDR3aa: CASSDSLSHRGAVF
v_gene: TRBV5-8; abundance: NA; d_gene: NA; j_gene: TRBJ2-7; CDR3nt: TGTGCCAGATCCACAGGACCTCGGCTAGGGAAGTACTTC; CDR3aa: CARSTGPRLGKYF
v_gene: TRBV7-9; abundance: NA; d_gene: TRBD2; j_gene: TRBJ2-2; CDR3nt: TGTGCCAGCAGCCCCGGACTAGCGGCCACAAACACCGGGGAGCTGTTTTTT; CDR3aa: CASSPGLAATNTGELFF
v_gene: TRBV5-1; abundance: NA; d_gene: NA; j_gene: TRBJ2-7; CDR3nt: TGCGCCAGCAGCTTGGCCCCTGACAGGGAGGTAACCTACGAGCAGTACTTC; CDR3aa: CASSLAPDREVTYEQYF
v_gene: TRBV30; abundance: NA; d_gene: TRBD1; j_gene: TRBJ2-7; CDR3nt: TGTGCCTGGGAAACAGGGGGGAACTACGAGCAGTACTTC; CDR3aa: CAWETGGNYEQYF
v_gene: TRBV4-1; abundance: NA; d_gene: NA; j_gene: TRBJ1-5; CDR3nt: TGCGCCAGCAGCCAAGATGAGGGGCCTCCGGGGCAGCCCCAGCATTTT; CDR3aa: CASSQDEGPPGQPQHF
v_gene: TRBV7-8; abundance: NA; d_gene: NA; j_gene: TRBJ1-4; CDR3nt: TGTGCCAGCAGCTGGGACGGGAATGAAAAACTGTTTTTT; CDR3aa: CASSWDGNEKLFF
v_gene: TRBV5-4; abundance: NA; d_gene: TRBD2; j_gene: TRBJ2-1; CDR3nt: TGTGCCAGCAAGGGACTAGCGGACAATGAGCAGTTCTTC; CDR3aa: CASKGLADNEQFF
v_gene: TRBV5-1; abundance: NA; d_gene: TRBD1; j_gene: TRBJ1-2; CDR3nt: TGCGCCAGCAGCGGTACCGGGACAGGGGGCGCCTATGGCTACACCTTC; CDR3aa: CASSGTGTGGAYGYTF
v_gene: TRBV18; abundance: once; d_gene: NA; j_gene: TRBJ1-2; CDR3nt: TGTGCCAGCTCACCATTCCATCCAGGGTATGGCTACACCTTC; CDR3aa: CASSPFHPGYGYTF